The source of this T cell receptor (beta chain) is a study of CD8 T cells in ankylosing spondylitis. Study observations and caveats: Apparently characteristic of ankylosing spondylitis blood was a TCR beta motif (about eight highly homologous variants).

This clonotype was observed a few times. Its antigen is still unknown. From the 5' RACE reads, TCRdb called clonotypes with MiXCR, one entry per CDR3 protein. The profile shows 450,000 or so distinct CDR3 sequences, 25% to 30% of them singletons. Germline assignment: CDR1 SGHDT and CDR2 YYEEEE. The CDR3 has 16 amino acids. Deletions cut 4 bases from V and 0 bases from J, with 17 bases between. This sequence joins TRBV5-6 and TRBJ2-7, with TRBD1 as a possible D gene (6 bases). This sequence was found in a male donor with ankylosing spondylitis. Sequenced material: blood, either unsorted or a sorted T cell fraction (not recorded which). The chain's CDR3 is CASSDMTGRSSYEQYV. Here the CDR3 DNA reads TGTGCCAGCAGCGATATGACAGGCCGGAGCTCCTACGAGCAGTACGTC.